The 7 T cell receptor beta chains below were found in one sample sequenced in a study of CXCR3-negative and CXCR3-positive naive CD8 T cells. General observations from the study: The TRB CDR3s that CXCR3-positive naive cells carried were more hydrophobic than those of CXCR3-negative naive cells.

Their antigens are not known. cDNA libraries for TRB were generated by 5' RACE incorporating UMI labels. From the 5' RACE reads, TCRdb lists one entry per CDR3 protein and no DNA. This table holds approximately 98,000 distinct CDR3 sequences. What was sequenced was naive CXCR3+ CD8+ T cells from blood. The subset denotes: CD45RO-CCR7+CD27+CD95- naive CD8+ T cells expressing CXCR3 (TNR3+). Every receptor here comes from a human donor in good health. Some clones in this sample may be carry-over from other donors' samples.

The chain combines TRBV21-1 with TRBJ1-1. TRBV21-1 is a pseudogene segment. The CDR3 contains 15 residues. CDR3: CASSPKRSANTEAFF.

The V and J genes are TRBV12-3 or TRBV12-4 and TRBJ2-3; the TCRdb D gene call, TRBD1, has no DNA to confirm it. This CDR3 region has 15 residues. This chain's CDR3 is CASSEGQGSTDTQYF.

The J gene is TRBJ2-5, the V gene TRBV5-1. The CDR3 consists of 15 residues. Germline-derived CDR1 and CDR2 are SGHRS and YFSETQ. Here the CDR3 reads CASSLGYLEDETQYF.

The chain has TRBV12-5 and TRBJ2-1; the D call of TRBD1 rests on TCRdb alone, since no DNA is present to check it. The CDR3 spans 13 residues. CDR1 LGHNT and CDR2 FRNRAP come from the germline V gene. The CDR3 loop reads CASGGGAFNEQFF.

The chain links TRBV5-1 to TRBJ2-7; TCRdb proposes TRBD2, but this gene call is untestable without DNA. This CDR3 spans 14 amino acids. Germline V gene lookup returns CDR1 SGHRS and CDR2 YFSETQ. The CDR3: CASSWTSGSYEQYF.

The chain joins TRBV5-5 to TRBJ2-5; TCRdb lists TRBD1, though no DNA is available to test this call. The V gene's germline CDR1 is SGHKS and CDR2 YYEKEE (reference sequence). This CDR3 has 17 residues. The CDR3 spells CASSGGTGGAVGETQYF.

CDR3: CASSYSIAGPGNTIYF. The J gene is TRBJ1-3, the V gene TRBV6-5. Germline loops: CDR1 MNHEY, CDR2 SVGAGI. This CDR3 is 16 amino acids long.